This TCR beta chain came from a study of shared clonotypes between healthy human individuals. CD8 cells classed as naive were CD45RO-negative and positively selected for CCR7, excluding terminally differentiated effector memory CD45RA+ cells. Study donors comprised healthy, HIV-negative adults devoid of recent acute infection or vaccination. Only one count was recorded for this clone. Assay used: immunoSEQ multiplex PCR; TCRdb lists only in-frame clones, some missing. Among roughly 2.1 million clones listed, more than 85% were seen once. This receptor was identified in a man aged 18 to 35 in good health. Some clones in this sample may be carry-over from other donors' samples. Sequencing input: naive CD8+ T cells from PBMCs.

CDR3 loop: CASSGSARRPREQFF. The CDR3 DNA reads TGTGCCAGCAGCGGGAGTGCGCGTAGACCCAGGGAGCAGTTCTTC. The chain combines TRBV7-9 with TRBJ2-1; D is perhaps TRBD2 (5 bases). The length of the CDR3 is 15 residues. Germline assignment: CDR1 SEHNR and CDR2 FQNEAQ (reference sequence). Trimming removed 5 bases at V and 10 bases at J, with 21 bases between.